This T cell receptor (beta chain) was obtained from a study of identifying expanded T cells in peripheral blood. Regarding the study as a whole: Over approximately two and four weeks, about 17 and 20 clones changed, versus around 1.3 between replicates.

The germline V gene encodes CDR1 LNHDA and CDR2 SQIVND (reference sequence). There are 15 residues in the CDR3. Trimming removed 4 bases from V and 0 bases from J, with 12 bases in between. Only in-frame clones appear in the TCRdb table, and some are missing; sequencing was by immunoSEQ multiplex PCR. Among some 76,000 clones, roughly 90% were seen once, and the ten largest hold 3% to 3.5%. About this clone: The antigen is not known.

The sequence derives from a person aged 18 to 75 in good health. Sequencing was carried out using blood. The gene calls are TRBV19 and TRBJ1-1, with a tentative D call TRBD1 (5 bases). The CDR3 DNA reads as TGTGCCAGTAGTACTTCCCGGGGGATGAACACTGAAGCTTTCTTT. It encodes CASSTSRGMNTEAFF.